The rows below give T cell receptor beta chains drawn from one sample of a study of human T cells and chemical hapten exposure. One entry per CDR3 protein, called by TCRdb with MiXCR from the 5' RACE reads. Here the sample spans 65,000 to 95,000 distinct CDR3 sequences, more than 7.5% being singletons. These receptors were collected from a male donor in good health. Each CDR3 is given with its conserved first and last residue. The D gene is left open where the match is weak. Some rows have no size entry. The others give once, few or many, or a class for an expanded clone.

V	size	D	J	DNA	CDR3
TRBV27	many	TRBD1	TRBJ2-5	TGTGCCAGCACAAGTCGAGGGGGCCGCGAGACCCAGTACTTC	CASTSRGGRETQYF
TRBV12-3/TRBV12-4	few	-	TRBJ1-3	TGTGCCAGCAGTCCCCTTCAGGGCCCCTCTGGAAACACCATATATTTT	CASSPLQGPSGNTIYF
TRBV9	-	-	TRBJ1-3	TGTGCCAGCAGCGTAGAGTTCAGGGACACTTTCTCTGGAAACACCATATATTTT	CASSVEFRDTFSGNTIYF
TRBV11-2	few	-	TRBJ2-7	TGTGCCAGCAGCCCCGGGCGAGGGGGCTACGAGCAGTACTTC	CASSPGRGGYEQYF
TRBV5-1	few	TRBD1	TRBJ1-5	TGCGCCAGCAGCCCACAGGGGTTTTCGTATCAGCCCCAGCATTTT	CASSPQGFSYQPQHF
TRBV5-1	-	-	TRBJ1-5	TGCGCCAGCAGCTTGGACAGTGGCAATCAGCCCCAGCATTTT	CASSLDSGNQPQHF
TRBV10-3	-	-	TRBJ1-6	TGTGCCATCAGTGAGTCAGGGGGAGGATATAATTCACCCCTCCACTTT	CAISESGGGYNSPLHF
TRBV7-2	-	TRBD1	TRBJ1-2	TGTGCCAGCAGCTTAGGAGACAGGGCGGCAAACTATGGCTACACCTTC	CASSLGDRAANYGYTF
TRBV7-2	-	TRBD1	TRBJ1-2	TGTGCCAGCAGTCAGGGACAGGGGGCAGGCTACACCTTC	CASSQGQGAGYTF
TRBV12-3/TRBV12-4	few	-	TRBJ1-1	TGTGCCAGCAAAAGCGCAGAGAACACTGAAGCTTTCTTT	CASKSAENTEAFF
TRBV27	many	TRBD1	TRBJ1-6	TGTGCCAGCAGTACTACCTTTTTCCCCGGACAGGATAATTCACCCCTCCACTTT	CASSTTFFPGQDNSPLHF
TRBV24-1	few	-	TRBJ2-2	TGTGCCACCAGCTTATCCAGGGTCCCCGGGGAGCTGTTTTTT	CATSLSRVPGELFF
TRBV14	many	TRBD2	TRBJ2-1	TGTGCCAGCAGCCACCCCGGACTAGCGGGACCCTACAATGAGCAGTTCTTC	CASSHPGLAGPYNEQFF
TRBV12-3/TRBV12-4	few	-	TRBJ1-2	TGTGCCAGCAGTAACAGGGCCTCTAACTATGGCTACACCTTC	CASSNRASNYGYTF
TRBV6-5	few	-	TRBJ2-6	TGTGCCAGCAGTTACTCAGAAGTGTCTGGGGCCAACGTCCTGACTTTC	CASSYSEVSGANVLTF
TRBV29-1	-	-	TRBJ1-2	TGCAGCGTTGAAGATCAAAAGGCGGGTCCCCTGATTAACTATGGCTACACCTTC	CSVEDQKAGPLINYGYTF
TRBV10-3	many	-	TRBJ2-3	TGTGCCACCGAGGCGGGGGCGACAGATACGCAGTATTTT	CATEAGATDTQYF
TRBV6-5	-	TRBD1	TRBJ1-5	TGTGCCAGCAGTTCCAGTACAGGGGGTGGCAATCAGCCCCAGCATTTT	CASSSSTGGGNQPQHF
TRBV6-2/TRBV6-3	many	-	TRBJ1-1	TGTGCCAGCAGTTACGGGGCACTGAACACTGAAGCTTTCTTT	CASSYGALNTEAFF
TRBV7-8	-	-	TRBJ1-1	TGTGCCAGCAGCTTAGATCGGGCTGGAACTGAAGCTTTCTTT	CASSLDRAGTEAFF
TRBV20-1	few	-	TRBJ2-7	TGCAGTGCTAGTGTTGGGAGGGGGTCCTACGAGCAGTACTTC	CSASVGRGSYEQYF
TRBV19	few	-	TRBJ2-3	TGTGCCAGTAGTATGGCACACAGCACAGATACGCAGTATTTT	CASSMAHSTDTQYF
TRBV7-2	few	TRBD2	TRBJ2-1	TGTGCCAGCAGCTTACTAGCGGGGGAGTACAATGAGCAGTTCTTC	CASSLLAGEYNEQFF
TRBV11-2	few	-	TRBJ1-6	TGTGCCAGCAGCTTAGTGGAGGGGGGCAATTCACCCCTCCACTTT	CASSLVEGGNSPLHF
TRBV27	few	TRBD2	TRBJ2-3	TGTGCCAGCAGTTTTCCCGGGGGGGGAGATACGCAGTATTTT	CASSFPGGGDTQYF
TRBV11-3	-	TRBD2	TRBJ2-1	TGTGCCAGCACCCCACTTCGGACTAGCGGGGCGTCCTACAATGAGCAGTTCTTC	CASTPLRTSGASYNEQFF
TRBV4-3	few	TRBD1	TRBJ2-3	TGCGCCAGCAGCCAAGATCCCGGGACAGGGGGCGCAGATACGCAGTATTTT	CASSQDPGTGGADTQYF
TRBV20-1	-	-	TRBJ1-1	TGCAGTGTAGGACGGAACTCATATTCTGAAGCTTTCTTT	CSVGRNSYSEAFF
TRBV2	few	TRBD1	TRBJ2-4	TGTGCCAACACTCGACAGGGCTCCAAAAACATTCAGTACTTC	CANTRQGSKNIQYF
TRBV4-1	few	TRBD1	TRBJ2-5	TGCGCCAGCAGCCACCTAAGAGAACAGGGGGACCAAGAGACCCAGTACTTC	CASSHLREQGDQETQYF
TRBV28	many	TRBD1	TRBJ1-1	TGTGCCAGCAGTTCGACAGGGGCCGGGAACACTGAAGCTTTCTTT	CASSSTGAGNTEAFF
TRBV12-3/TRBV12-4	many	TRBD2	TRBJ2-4	TGTGCCAGCAGTCCCGGGGGGGCCGGGTTAGCCAAAAACATTCAGTACTTC	CASSPGGAGLAKNIQYF
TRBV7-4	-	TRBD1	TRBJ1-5	TGTGCCATTCCAGGGGGGACTAATCAGCCCCAGCATTTT	CAIPGGTNQPQHF
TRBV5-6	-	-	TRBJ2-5	TGTGCCAGCAGCTTTATAAGGGGGTACCAAGAGACCCAGTACTTC	CASSFIRGYQETQYF
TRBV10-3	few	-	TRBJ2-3	TGTGCCATCAGTGAGTCATCGACAGATACGCAGTATTTT	CAISESSTDTQYF
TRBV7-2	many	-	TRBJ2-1	TGTGCCAGCAGCCCGCAGGGATACAATGAGCAGTTCTTC	CASSPQGYNEQFF
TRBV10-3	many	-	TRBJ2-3	TGTGCCATCAGTGAGTCTTTCGGAGATACGCAGTATTTT	CAISESFGDTQYF
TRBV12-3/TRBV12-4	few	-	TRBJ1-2	TGTGCCAGCAGTTTTGGCGACTATGGCTACACCTTC	CASSFGDYGYTF
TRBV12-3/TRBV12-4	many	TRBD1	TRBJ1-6	TGTGCCAGCACCTGGACAGGGAGGAATTCACCCCTCCACTTT	CASTWTGRNSPLHF
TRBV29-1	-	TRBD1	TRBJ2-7	TGCAGCGTTGCGGCAGGGGGTTCCTACGAGCAGTACTTC	CSVAAGGSYEQYF
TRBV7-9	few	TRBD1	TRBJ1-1	TGTGCCAGCAGCCCCAGAACCGGGACAGGAAGAACTGAAGCTTTCTTT	CASSPRTGTGRTEAFF
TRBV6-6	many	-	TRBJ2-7	TGTGCCAGCAGTTTACAGGGGGGGTCCTACGAGCAGTACTTC	CASSLQGGSYEQYF
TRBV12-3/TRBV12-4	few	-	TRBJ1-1	TGTGCCAGCAGCGTATTGAACACTGAAGCTTTCTTT	CASSVLNTEAFF
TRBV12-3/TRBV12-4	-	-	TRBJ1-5	TGTGCCAGCAGTTTTGGCAGCAATAGCAATCAGCCCCAGCATTTT	CASSFGSNSNQPQHF
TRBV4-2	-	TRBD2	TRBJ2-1	TGTGCCAGCAGCCAGGGTCTAGCGGGAGTTACCCACAATGAGCAGTTCTTC	CASSQGLAGVTHNEQFF
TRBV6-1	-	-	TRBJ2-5	TGTGCCAGCAGTGATACGACAGAGAACCAAGAGACCCAGTACTTC	CASSDTTENQETQYF
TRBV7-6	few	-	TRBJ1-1	TGTGCCAGCAGCTTAGGCGAGAACACTGAAGCTTTCTTT	CASSLGENTEAFF
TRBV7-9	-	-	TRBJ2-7	TGTGCCAGCAGCCCATTGGGGGATGCAGGTACCTACGAGCAGTACTTC	CASSPLGDAGTYEQYF
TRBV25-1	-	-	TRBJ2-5	TGTGCCAGCAGTGAAAGGGCGGAGACCCAGTACTTC	CASSERAETQYF